Listed below are T cell receptor beta chains from one sample, sequenced in a study of T cells after yellow fever vaccination. TCRdb itself ran the 5' RACE reads through MiXCR, one entry per CDR3 protein. Altogether 42,000 or so distinct CDR3 sequences are present, roughly 7% being singletons, with the ten largest covering 15%. The material was CD8+ T cells not binding an NS4B(214-222) dextramer, sorted from PBMCs, obtained 45 days after the yellow fever booster vaccination. Every receptor here comes from a man under 40 who received the YFV17D yellow fever vaccine. CDR3s include the opening cysteine and the closing phenylalanine or tryptophan. Each record gives: J gene, clone size, D gene, V gene, CDR3 protein, CDR3 DNA. The D gene is left open where the match is weak. Clone size is shown for a subset of rows, as once, few, many or a class of expanded clone.

j_gene: TRBJ2-5
abundance: many
d_gene: NA
v_gene: TRBV7-9
CDR3aa: CASSLAGGETQYF
CDR3nt: TGTGCCAGCAGCTTAGCGGGGGGAGAGACCCAGTACTTC

j_gene: TRBJ2-5
abundance: many
d_gene: TRBD1
v_gene: TRBV10-3
CDR3aa: CAISESTGVSETQYF
CDR3nt: TGTGCCATCAGTGAGTCGACAGGGGTTTCGGAGACCCAGTACTTC

j_gene: TRBJ2-7
abundance: many
d_gene: TRBD1
v_gene: TRBV5-1
CDR3aa: CASSSGQGPYEQYF
CDR3nt: TGCGCCAGCAGCTCGGGACAGGGGCCCTACGAGCAGTACTTC

j_gene: TRBJ2-2
abundance: NA
d_gene: NA
v_gene: TRBV14
CDR3aa: CASSRSGELFF
CDR3nt: TGTGCCAGCAGCCGGTCCGGGGAGCTGTTTTTT

j_gene: TRBJ1-1
abundance: few
d_gene: NA
v_gene: TRBV27
CDR3aa: CASSLLGGGTEAFF
CDR3nt: TGTGCCAGCAGTTTACTAGGAGGTGGAACTGAAGCTTTCTTT

j_gene: TRBJ2-3
abundance: many
d_gene: TRBD2
v_gene: TRBV6-4
CDR3aa: CASSDSSGSSTDTQYF
CDR3nt: TGTGCCAGCAGTGACTCAAGCGGGAGTAGCACAGATACGCAGTATTTT

j_gene: TRBJ2-7
abundance: many
d_gene: NA
v_gene: TRBV10-2
CDR3aa: CASSLSYGLGSYEQYF
CDR3nt: TGCGCCAGCAGTTTAAGTTACGGGCTTGGATCCTACGAGCAGTACTTC

j_gene: TRBJ2-7
abundance: many
d_gene: NA
v_gene: TRBV29-1
CDR3aa: CSVSGTSYEQYF
CDR3nt: TGCAGCGTCTCCGGGACATCCTACGAGCAGTACTTC

j_gene: TRBJ2-1
abundance: many
d_gene: TRBD1
v_gene: TRBV3-1
CDR3aa: CASSQGQGGAYNEQFF
CDR3nt: TGTGCCAGCAGCCAAGGACAGGGTGGCGCCTACAATGAGCAGTTCTTC

j_gene: TRBJ2-2
abundance: many
d_gene: TRBD2
v_gene: TRBV7-9
CDR3aa: CASSSPGGSNTGELFF
CDR3nt: TGTGCCAGCAGCTCTCCGGGAGGGTCAAACACCGGGGAGCTGTTTTTT

j_gene: TRBJ2-1
abundance: few
d_gene: NA
v_gene: TRBV12-3/TRBV12-4
CDR3aa: CASSQGGTFWFF
CDR3nt: TGTGCCAGCTCCCAGGGGGGCACGTTTTGGTTCTTC

j_gene: TRBJ2-1
abundance: many
d_gene: NA
v_gene: TRBV20-1
CDR3aa: CSARDDSASSYNEQFF
CDR3nt: TGCAGTGCTAGAGATGATAGCGCGAGCTCCTACAATGAGCAGTTCTTC

j_gene: TRBJ2-5
abundance: many
d_gene: TRBD2
v_gene: TRBV11-2
CDR3aa: CASSLVGGVGGETQYF
CDR3nt: TGTGCCAGCAGCTTAGTGGGAGGGGTTGGAGGGGAGACCCAGTACTTC

j_gene: TRBJ1-1
abundance: many
d_gene: NA
v_gene: TRBV7-9
CDR3aa: CASSLVLAEAFF
CDR3nt: TGTGCCAGCAGCCTCGTCCTCGCTGAAGCTTTCTTT

j_gene: TRBJ2-6
abundance: many
d_gene: NA
v_gene: TRBV28
CDR3aa: CASRLPGANVLTF
CDR3nt: TGTGCCAGCAGGCTCCCCGGGGCCAACGTCCTGACTTTC

j_gene: TRBJ2-7
abundance: many
d_gene: NA
v_gene: TRBV7-2
CDR3aa: CASSLENPYEQYF
CDR3nt: TGTGCCAGCAGCTTAGAGAACCCCTACGAGCAGTACTTC

j_gene: TRBJ2-1
abundance: many
d_gene: NA
v_gene: TRBV28
CDR3aa: CASSLGGTREFF
CDR3nt: TGTGCCAGCAGTCTTGGGGGCACAAGGGAGTTCTTC

j_gene: TRBJ1-1
abundance: NA
d_gene: TRBD1
v_gene: TRBV27
CDR3aa: CASSPSGQGADAFF
CDR3nt: TGTGCCAGCAGTCCCTCGGGACAGGGGGCCGACGCTTTCTTT

j_gene: TRBJ1-5
abundance: NA
d_gene: NA
v_gene: TRBV9
CDR3aa: CASSAGTGNQPQHF
CDR3nt: TGTGCCAGCAGCGCCGGGACGGGAAATCAGCCCCAGCATTTT

j_gene: TRBJ2-5
abundance: NA
d_gene: TRBD2
v_gene: TRBV27
CDR3aa: CASSFGGTSGAPRVTQYF
CDR3nt: TGTGCCAGCAGCTTTGGGGGGACTAGCGGGGCCCCTCGGGTGACCCAGTACTTC

j_gene: TRBJ2-6
abundance: few
d_gene: TRBD1
v_gene: TRBV19
CDR3aa: CASSIEVGTGAFAGANVLTF
CDR3nt: TGTGCCAGTAGTATCGAGGTGGGGACAGGGGCTTTTGCTGGGGCCAACGTCCTGACTTTC

j_gene: TRBJ1-1
abundance: many
d_gene: NA
v_gene: TRBV3-1
CDR3aa: CASRQAGGVFEAFF
CDR3nt: TGTGCCAGCAGACAAGCGGGGGGCGTCTTTGAAGCTTTCTTT

j_gene: TRBJ2-3
abundance: many
d_gene: NA
v_gene: TRBV30
CDR3aa: CAWSVQGSTTGDTQYF
CDR3nt: TGTGCCTGGAGTGTACAGGGAAGCACCACAGGAGATACGCAGTATTTT

j_gene: TRBJ1-5
abundance: many
d_gene: NA
v_gene: TRBV6-2/TRBV6-3
CDR3aa: CASSYGKQPQHF
CDR3nt: TGTGCCAGCAGTTACGGGAAACAGCCCCAGCATTTT

j_gene: TRBJ2-1
abundance: many
d_gene: NA
v_gene: TRBV29-1
CDR3aa: CSVWASYNEQFF
CDR3nt: TGCAGCGTCTGGGCCTCTTACAATGAGCAGTTCTTC

j_gene: TRBJ2-2
abundance: many
d_gene: TRBD2
v_gene: TRBV29-1
CDR3aa: CSVLGLAGVVPGELFF
CDR3nt: TGCAGCGTTCTCGGACTAGCGGGAGTAGTCCCCGGGGAGCTGTTTTTT

j_gene: TRBJ2-7
abundance: many
d_gene: TRBD1
v_gene: TRBV9
CDR3aa: CASSYGQGGEQYF
CDR3nt: TGTGCCAGCAGTTACGGACAGGGAGGCGAGCAGTACTTC

j_gene: TRBJ2-2
abundance: few
d_gene: NA
v_gene: TRBV29-1
CDR3aa: CSVARALGTGELFF
CDR3nt: TGCAGCGTTGCCCGGGCTCTTGGTACCGGGGAGCTGTTTTTT

j_gene: TRBJ2-2
abundance: many
d_gene: NA
v_gene: TRBV28
CDR3aa: CAILSNRERDTGELFF
CDR3nt: TGTGCCATCTTATCTAACAGGGAAAGGGACACCGGGGAGCTGTTTTTT

j_gene: TRBJ2-1
abundance: many
d_gene: TRBD2
v_gene: TRBV2
CDR3aa: CASSLQGVAGGSYNEQFF
CDR3nt: TGTGCCAGCAGCCTCCAGGGGGTAGCGGGAGGGTCCTACAATGAGCAGTTCTTC

j_gene: TRBJ2-5
abundance: many
d_gene: NA
v_gene: TRBV12-3/TRBV12-4
CDR3aa: CASTKLDSPETQYF
CDR3nt: TGTGCCAGCACTAAGCTGGACAGCCCGGAGACCCAGTACTTC

j_gene: TRBJ2-4
abundance: many
d_gene: NA
v_gene: TRBV5-1
CDR3aa: CASSPIMGVRDDTKNIQYF
CDR3nt: TGCGCCAGCAGCCCGATTATGGGCGTCAGGGACGACACCAAAAACATTCAGTACTTC